The source of this TCR beta chain is a study of T cell responses to AZD1222 COVID-19 vaccine. The ends lost 5 bases at V and 3 bases at J; junction bases unmatched: 4. Germline CDR1 MNHEY, CDR2 SMNVEV (reference sequence). This CDR3 is built from 15 residues. Sequencing used immunoSEQ multiplex PCR; TCRdb keeps in-frame clones, though not all of them. This sample has 130,000 to 150,000 clones, with 90% to 95% found just once. The specimen was peripheral blood, collected after recovery from COVID-19. V gene TRBV27 combines with J gene TRBJ2-7; 13 nucleotides match TRBD2. The sequence was collected from an adult who had recovered from COVID-19. The CDR3 here is CASSMGTSGVYEQYF. The CDR3, as DNA: TGTGCCAGCAGTATGGGGACTAGCGGGGTCTACGAGCAGTACTTC.